This T cell receptor beta chain was documented in a study of blood T cells in healthy people across ages. Trimming took off 2 bases at V and 3 bases at J, with 12 bases between the two ends. From germline, CDR1 is SGHKS and CDR2 YYEKEE (reference sequence). The CDR3 contains 15 residues. Researchers isolated at least 7 million PBMCs per sample. Extraction of total RNA produced a minimum of 5 micrograms from each sample. Together with a sample-barcoded 5' primer, a J-beta primer mix was included in a second PCR lasting roughly 6 to 12 cycles. MiXCR, applied by TCRdb to the 5' RACE reads, yields one record per CDR3 protein. In the table there are about 840,000 distinct CDR3 sequences, almost 30% of which are singletons. This same sample was also part of a study on T cells of mothers and their children. Per that paper: Compared with unrelated pairs, related mother-child pairs had slightly higher, non-significant overlap.

The receptor was isolated from a woman between 40 and 50 years old in good health. The rearrangement uses TRBV5-5 and TRBJ1-5, with a possible D match to TRBD1 (5 bases). Input material: blood. In DNA, the CDR3 is TGTGCCAGCAGCTTTGTGGGGGGAGCCAATCAGCCCCAGCATTTT. It encodes CASSFVGGANQPQHF.